A single sample is the source of the 30 T cell receptor beta chains below, sequenced in a study of T cells in Graves' hyperthyroidism and ophthalmopathy. Amplification targeted TCR beta CDR3 regions from RNA transcripts. When the TCR CDR3 underwent first-round RT-PCR, the HTBI primer set was used. TCRdb re-derived calls from the multiplex PCR reads in MiXCR, one entry per CDR3 protein. This table has around 400,000 distinct CDR3 sequences, around a quarter appearing once. Sequences were obtained from blood. The source of these receptors is a man in his forties or fifties with Graves' hyperthyroidism.

Comment on this clonotype: Being one base from a much bigger clone, this may be a read error. The gene calls are TRBV7-3 and TRBJ2-1; D is perhaps TRBD1 (5 bases). The CDR3 has 13 amino acids. The germline gives CDR1 SGHTA, CDR2 FQGTGA. Trimming removed 1 base at V and 6 bases at J, with 7 bases between. CDR3 sequence (DNA): TGTGCCAGCAGCTTAATCCAGGGCAATGAGCAGTTCTTC. As protein: CASSLIQGNEQFF.

This clonotype was observed once. This chain links TRBV10-2 with TRBJ2-5, with TRBD2 as a possible D gene (5 bases). With 7 bases removed from V and 7 bases from J, the gap between germline ends came to 16 bases. Germline CDR1 reads WSHSY; CDR2 reads SAAADI. CDR3 length: 13 amino acids. The CDR3 protein is CASTGLARGTQYF. The CDR3 DNA is TGCGCCAGCACGGGTCTAGCCAGAGGGACCCAGTACTTC.

This rearrangement joins TRBV7-3 to TRBJ2-1; 9 bases fit TRBD2. The trim removed 1 base at V and 4 bases at J, leaving 5 bases unmatched. Germline V gene sequence: CDR1 SGHTA, CDR2 FQGTGA. CDR3 size: 16 residues. CDR3: CASSLMSSGKYNEQFF. In DNA, the CDR3 is TGTGCCAGCAGCTTAATGTCTAGCGGGAAATACAATGAGCAGTTCTTC.

The sample holds many counts of this clonotype. The gene calls are TRBV5-1 and TRBJ2-1; D call uncertain. In germline, CDR1 is SGHRS, CDR2 YFSETQ. The CDR3 length is 12 residues. V lost 4 bases and J lost 8, with 10 bases in between. CDR3 bases: TGCGCCAGCAGCATCGGAAGCGATGAGCAGTTCTTC. It is translated as CASSIGSDEQFF.

This clonotype has just a few counts. This chain connects TRBV27 to TRBJ1-1; no clear D. The CDR3 runs to 13 residues. V was clipped by 3 bases and J by 0 bases, with 5 bases between them. Germline V gene data show CDR1 as MNHEY and CDR2 as SMNVEV (reference sequence). The CDR3, as DNA: TGTGCCAGCAGTTTCGAGATGAACACTGAAGCTTTCTTT. Translation: CASSFEMNTEAFF.

This clonotype was found many times. The rearrangement joins TRBV11-3 to TRBJ1-1; D unclear. CDR3 length: 15 amino acids. Trimming pared 3 bases from V and 1 base from J, leaving 12 bases between. Germline V gene sequence: CDR1 SGHNT, CDR2 YENEEA. The CDR3 is CASSLGYRSNTEAFF. The CDR3 nucleotides are TGTGCCAGCAGCTTGGGGTACAGATCGAACACTGAAGCTTTCTTT.

This clonotype was seen only a few times. The chain employs TRBV12-5 and TRBJ2-7; no clear D gene. The length of the CDR3 is 11 residues. The germline gives CDR1 LGHNT, CDR2 FRNRAP. The V end lost 5 bases, the J end lost 0 bases, and 2 bases lay between the germline ends. CDR3 bases: TGTGCTAGTGGTCACTCCTACGAGCAGTACTTC. Amino acid sequence: CASGHSYEQYF. Looking up the rest from reference TRBV12-5 and TRBJ2-7 gives the full variable domain: DARVTQTPRHKVTEMGQEVTMRCQPILGHNTVFWYRQTMMQGLELLAYFRNRAPLDDSGMPKDRFSAEMPDATLATLKIQPSEPRDSAVYFCASGHSYEQYFGPGTRLTVT.

This sequence joins TRBV11-1 and TRBJ2-5; D perhaps matches TRBD1 (5 bases). V was cut by 3 bases and J by 5 bases, with 16 bases left in between. CDR1 SGHAT and CDR2 FQDESV come from the germline V gene (reference sequence). The CDR3 length is 15 residues. The CDR3 protein is CASSLAPRDVETQYF. CDR3 in DNA: TGTGCCAGCAGCTTGGCCCCCAGGGATGTGGAGACCCAGTACTTC.

The chain is built from TRBV12-3 or TRBV12-4 and TRBJ2-3; D might be TRBD1 or TRBD2, each matching 5 bases. This CDR3 has 14 residues. Trimming took off 3 bases at V and 4 bases at J, with 11 bases between the two ends. CDR3 residues: CASSLRGPADTQYF. The CDR3 region has the DNA TGTGCCAGCAGTTTGAGGGGACCTGCAGATACGCAGTATTTT.

In this sample, this clonotype turned up many times. This chain uses TRBV12-3 or TRBV12-4 with TRBJ2-2, with 7 positions matching TRBD2. The V and J ends lost 6 bases and 5 bases, in that order; junction bases with no gene match: 9. This CDR3 is built from 15 residues. The CDR3 is CASSLVGGGTGELFF. For the CDR3, the DNA is TGTGCCAGCAGCCTCGTCGGCGGGGGTACCGGGGAGCTGTTTTTT.

This clonotype was counted only a few times. The CDR3 sequence is CSGGPDDEQFF. As DNA, the CDR3 is TGCAGCGGGGGGCCTGACGATGAGCAGTTCTTC. The chain couples TRBV29-1 to TRBJ2-1, with D perhaps matching TRBD1 (6 bases). CDR1 SQVTM and CDR2 ANQGSEA come from the germline V gene. V was trimmed by 7 bases and J by 8 bases, leaving 12 bases between them. The CDR3 loop spans 11 amino acids.

This clonotype has a count of ten or more. The rearrangement uses TRBV20-1 and TRBJ2-5; the D gene is possibly TRBD2 (9 bases). V shed 6 bases and J shed 5 bases, with 40 bases lying between them. Germline V gene lookup returns CDR1 DFQATT and CDR2 SNEGSKA (reference sequence). This CDR3 contains 21 residues. The CDR3 sequence: CSAKTPPQGAWVAGVGETQYF. CDR3 sequence (DNA): TGCAGTGCAAAAACGCCGCCTCAGGGGGCGTGGGTAGCGGGAGTCGGTGAGACCCAGTACTTC.

The gene calls are TRBV3-1 and TRBJ2-7, with D possibly TRBD1 on 5 matching bases. CDR1 is LGHDT and CDR2 is YNNKEL in the germline V gene (reference sequence). The CDR3 runs 13 residues. V was cut by 4 bases and J by 4 bases, with 11 bases left in between. CDR3 sequence reads: CASSLLPGYEQYF. CDR3 nucleotides: TGTGCCAGCAGCCTTTTGCCAGGGTACGAGCAGTACTTC.

This clonotype was observed a handful of times. The J gene is TRBJ2-2, the V gene TRBV14; TRBD2 aligns across 11 bases. Trimming cost V 4 bases and J 1 base; bases outside gene matches: 2. CDR1 and CDR2 (germline): SGHDN, FVKESK. The CDR3 extends over 16 amino acids. CDR3 in DNA: TGTGCCAGCAGCCCGACTAGCGGGATGAACACCGGGGAGCTGTTTTTT. Encoded protein: CASSPTSGMNTGELFF.

J is TRBJ1-4 and V is TRBV15, with 10 bases that match TRBD1. Germline V gene data show CDR1 as LNHNV and CDR2 as YYDKDF (reference sequence). Unmatched junction bases numbered 7, after V lost 5 bases and J lost 4 bases. The CDR3 contains 16 residues. CDR3 nucleotides: TGTGCCACCAGCGGCGGACAGGGGGGTTATAATGAAAAACTGTTTTTT. Protein product: CATSGGQGGYNEKLFF.

This clonotype was detected many times. This chain joins TRBV2 and TRBJ2-7; possible D gene TRBD2, 6 bases. Trimming shortened V by 6 bases and J by 0 bases, and 12 bases separated the two germline ends. CDR1 and CDR2 from the germline V gene are SNHLY and FYNNEI. This CDR3 is 14 amino acids long. CDR3 coding DNA: TGTGCCAGCAGGCTAGCGCCAAGCTCCTACGAGCAGTACTTC. Protein sequence: CASRLAPSSYEQYF. Based on the CDR3 plus reference TRBV2 and TRBJ2-7, the full variable domain is EPEVTQTPSHQVTQMGQEVILRCVPISNHLYFYWYRQILGQKVEFLVSFYNNEISEKSEIFDDQFSVERPDGSNFTLKIRSTKLEDSAMYFCASRLAPSSYEQYFGPGTRLTVT.

The chain carries TRBV6-1 and TRBJ1-6; D may be TRBD1 (5 bases). Trimming took 3 bases from V and 5 from J, leaving 5 bases between them. The CDR3 extends over 13 amino acids. Germline V lookup: CDR1 MNHNS, CDR2 SASEGT. The CDR3 spells CASSEDNNSPLHF. Written as DNA, the CDR3 is TGTGCCAGCAGTGAGGACAATAATTCACCCCTCCACTTT.

The chain carries TRBV12-3 or TRBV12-4 and TRBJ2-1; D possibly corresponds to TRBD1 (6 bases). V was cut by 6 bases and J by 8 bases, with 20 bases left in between. This CDR3 has 15 amino acids. CDR3 residues: CASSTTGLDSDEQFF. CDR3 sequence (DNA): TGTGCCAGCAGCACCACAGGGTTAGACAGCGATGAGCAGTTCTTC.

This clonotype has more than one count but fewer than ten. V usage is TRBV5-1 and J usage is TRBJ1-6, with 7 bases matching TRBD1. This CDR3 contains 14 residues. Germline CDR1 SGHRS, CDR2 YFSETQ. Trimming at V came to 6 bases and at J to 13 bases, leaving 13 bases not matched to a gene. The CDR3 here is CASKRIDDRDPLHF. Here the CDR3 DNA reads TGCGCCAGCAAAAGGATTGACGACAGGGACCCCCTCCACTTT.

This clonotype has just a few counts. The chain recombines TRBV10-3 with TRBJ1-2; 9 bases fit TRBD1. The CDR3 sequence is 16 residues long. The V segment lost 3 bases and the J segment 3 bases; nucleotides outside the gene matches: 8. CDR1 is ENHRY and CDR2 is SYGVKD in the germline V gene. The CDR3 DNA sequence: TGTGCCATCAGTGATCCTCGCGACAGGGGGGACTATGGCTACACCTTC. Its translation: CAISDPRDRGDYGYTF.

The chain uses TRBV9 and TRBJ2-1; 7 nucleotides line up with TRBD2. The germline V gene has CDR1 SGDLS and CDR2 YYNGEE. V lost 0 bases to trimming and J lost 8 bases; unmatched junction nucleotides: 17. The CDR3 is made up of 18 amino acids. The CDR3 loop is CASSVVGGGGPYNHEQFF. The CDR3 nucleotides are TGTGCCAGCAGCGTAGTGGGCGGGGGAGGGCCGTATAACCATGAGCAGTTCTTC.

V usage is TRBV20-1 and J usage is TRBJ1-6; D is perhaps TRBD1 (6 bases). Germline assignment: CDR1 DFQATT and CDR2 SNEGSKA (reference sequence). Trimming shortened V by 7 bases and J by 5 bases, and 12 bases separated the two germline ends. The CDR3 totals 13 residues. The CDR3 coding sequence is TGCAGTGTGAACAGGGTGAATAATTCACCCCTCCACTTT. It codes for CSVNRVNNSPLHF.

The V and J genes are TRBV19 and TRBJ1-1, with 10 bases matching TRBD1. V shed 5 bases, J shed 5 bases, and the junction held 8 bases outside the gene matches. In germline, CDR1 is LNHDA, CDR2 SQIVND (reference sequence). The CDR3 covers 15 residues. CDR3 residues: CASSPRTGGPTEAFF. In DNA, the CDR3 is TGTGCCAGTAGTCCGAGGACAGGGGGTCCGACTGAAGCTTTCTTT.

This clonotype was observed a few times. The chain is built from TRBV3-1 and TRBJ2-1; no definite D call. This CDR3 is 13 amino acids long. V lost 0 bases and J lost 7, with 7 bases in between. Germline V gene sequence: CDR1 LGHDT, CDR2 YNNKEL (reference sequence). CDR3 coding DNA: TGTGCCAGCAGCCAAGATCCCGAGAATGAGCAGTTCTTC. It codes for CASSQDPENEQFF.

The table lists this clonotype with a few counts. This rearrangement joins TRBV5-1 to TRBJ2-1, with 16 bases fitting TRBD2. Per the germline V gene, CDR1 is SGHRS and CDR2 is YFSETQ. This CDR3 contains 17 residues. The trim removed 4 bases at V and 9 bases at J, leaving 10 bases unmatched. The CDR3 protein is CASSLNPGLAGGTEQFF. Here the CDR3 DNA reads TGCGCCAGCAGCCTTAACCCGGGACTAGCGGGAGGGACTGAGCAGTTCTTC.

This clonotype was picked up many times. The rearrangement uses TRBV11-2 and TRBJ2-7, with TRBD2 matching over 7 bases. Germline V gene sequence: CDR1 SGHAT, CDR2 FQNNGV. With V trimmed by 5 bases and J by 0 bases, 10 bases remained unmatched. The CDR3 extends over 16 amino acids. CDR3: CASSPNSGPSSYEQYF. For the CDR3, the DNA is TGTGCCAGCAGCCCAAATAGCGGGCCTAGCTCCTACGAGCAGTACTTC.

This clonotype was seen a few times. This chain joins TRBV30 and TRBJ1-5; the D is unclear. The CDR3 has 14 amino acids. Germline loops: CDR1 GTSNPN, CDR2 SVGIG (reference sequence). The ends were cut back, 3 bases at V and 1 base at J, with 10 bases in the middle. CDR3 coding DNA: TGTGCCTGGAGGAGTGAGGCCAGCAATCAGCCCCAGCATTTT. This encodes CAWRSEASNQPQHF.

This rearrangement joins TRBV5-1 to TRBJ1-1; D may be TRBD1 (6 bases). Germline-derived CDR1 and CDR2 are SGHRS and YFSETQ. This CDR3 is 13 amino acids long. V shed 5 bases and J shed 6 bases, with 14 bases lying between them. CDR3 DNA sequence: TGCGCCAGCAGTGGGGGCGTATTGGCTGAAGCTTTCTTT. This encodes CASSGGVLAEAFF.

This clonotype was seen more than once but under ten times. This chain joins TRBV12-3 or TRBV12-4 and TRBJ2-1; D is undetermined. V was pared by 3 bases and J by 4 bases, with 4 bases between. The length of the CDR3 is 12 residues. CDR3 region: CASSFRYNEQFF. Here the CDR3 DNA reads TGTGCCAGCAGTTTCCGGTACAATGAGCAGTTCTTC.

V gene TRBV5-1 combines with J gene TRBJ2-3; perhaps TRBD2 as D (6 bases). Trimming took off 0 bases at V and 6 bases at J, with 20 bases between the two ends. This CDR3 spans 17 amino acids. Germline CDR1 reads SGHRS; CDR2 reads YFSETQ. The CDR3 spells CASSLGSSGLALDTQYF. In nucleotides, the CDR3 is TGCGCCAGCAGCTTGGGTAGTAGCGGCCTTGCCTTGGATACGCAGTATTTT.